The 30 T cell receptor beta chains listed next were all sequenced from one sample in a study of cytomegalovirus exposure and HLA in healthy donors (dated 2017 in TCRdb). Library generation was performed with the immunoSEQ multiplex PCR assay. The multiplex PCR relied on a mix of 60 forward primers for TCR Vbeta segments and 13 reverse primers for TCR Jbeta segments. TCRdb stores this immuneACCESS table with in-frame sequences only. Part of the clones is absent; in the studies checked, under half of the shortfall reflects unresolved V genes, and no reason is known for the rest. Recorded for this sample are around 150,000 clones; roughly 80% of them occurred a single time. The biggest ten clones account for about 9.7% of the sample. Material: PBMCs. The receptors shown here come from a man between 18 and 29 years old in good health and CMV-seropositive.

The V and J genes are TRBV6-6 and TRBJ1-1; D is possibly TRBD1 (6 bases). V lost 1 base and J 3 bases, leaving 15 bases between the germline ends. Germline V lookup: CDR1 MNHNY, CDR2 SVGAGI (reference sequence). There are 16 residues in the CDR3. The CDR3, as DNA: TGTGCCAGCAGTTACTATCGGGGGGCGCGAGACACTGAAGCTTTCTTT. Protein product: CASSYYRGARDTEAFF.

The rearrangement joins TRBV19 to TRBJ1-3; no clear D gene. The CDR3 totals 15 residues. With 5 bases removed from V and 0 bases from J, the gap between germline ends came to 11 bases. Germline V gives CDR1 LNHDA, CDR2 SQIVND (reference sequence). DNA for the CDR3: TGTGCCAGTAGTTTTGGCGGAAGCTCTGGAAACACCATATATTTT. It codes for CASSFGGSSGNTIYF.

CDR3 protein: CASSSRGSRGYTF. In DNA, the CDR3 is TGTGCCAGCAGTAGCAGGGGTAGTAGGGGCTACACCTTC. The rearrangement uses TRBV27 and TRBJ1-2, with TRBD1 as a possible D gene (6 bases). This CDR3 spans 13 amino acids. V lost 5 bases, J lost 8 bases, and 15 bases lay in between. The germline CDR1 and CDR2 sequences are MNHEY and SMNVEV (reference sequence).

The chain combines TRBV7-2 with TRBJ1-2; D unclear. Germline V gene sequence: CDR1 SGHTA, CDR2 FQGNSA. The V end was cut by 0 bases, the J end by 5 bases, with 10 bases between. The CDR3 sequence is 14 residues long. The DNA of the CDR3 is TGTGCCAGCAGCTTAGCGGTGGGCAGATATGGCTACACCTTC. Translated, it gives CASSLAVGRYGYTF.

CDR3 nucleotides: TGCGCCAGCAGCCAGTTCCGGGACACTGAAGCTTTCTTT. This encodes CASSQFRDTEAFF. V is TRBV4-3 and J is TRBJ1-1, with no clear D. Deletions cut 3 bases from V and 3 bases from J, with 8 bases between. There are 13 residues in the CDR3. CDR1 and CDR2 (germline): LGHNA, YSLEER.

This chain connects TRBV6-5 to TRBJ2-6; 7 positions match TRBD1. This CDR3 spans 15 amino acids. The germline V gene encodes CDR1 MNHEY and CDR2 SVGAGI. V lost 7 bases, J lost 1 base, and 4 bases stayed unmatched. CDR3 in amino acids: CASTRQGSGANVLTF. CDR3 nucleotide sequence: TGTGCCAGCACAAGACAGGGTTCTGGGGCCAACGTCCTGACTTTC.

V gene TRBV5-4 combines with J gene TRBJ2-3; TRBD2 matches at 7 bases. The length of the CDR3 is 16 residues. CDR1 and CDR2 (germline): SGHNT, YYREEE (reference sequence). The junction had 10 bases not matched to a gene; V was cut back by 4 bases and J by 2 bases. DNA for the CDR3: TGTGCCAGCAGCCGCAAGTGGGGGGGGATCACAGATACGCAGTATTTT. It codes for CASSRKWGGITDTQYF.

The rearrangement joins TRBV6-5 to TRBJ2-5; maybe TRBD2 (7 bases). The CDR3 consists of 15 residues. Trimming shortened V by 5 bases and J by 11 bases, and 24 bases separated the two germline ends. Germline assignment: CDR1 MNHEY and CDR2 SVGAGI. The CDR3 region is CASSLDRKRVREQYF. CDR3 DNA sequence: TGTGCCAGCAGTCTAGACAGGAAAAGGGTGCGGGAGCAGTACTTC.

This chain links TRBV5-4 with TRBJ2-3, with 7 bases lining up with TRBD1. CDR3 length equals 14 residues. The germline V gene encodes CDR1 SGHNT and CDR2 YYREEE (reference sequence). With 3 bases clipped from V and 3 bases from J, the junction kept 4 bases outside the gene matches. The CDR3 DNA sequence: TGTGCCAGCAGCTGGGGGACAGATACAGATACGCAGTATTTT. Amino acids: CASSWGTDTDTQYF. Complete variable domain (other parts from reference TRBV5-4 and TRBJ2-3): ETGVTQSPTHLIKTRGQQVTLRCSSQSGHNTVSWYQQALGQGPQFIFQYYREEENGRGNFPPRFSGLQFPNYSSELNVNALELDDSALYLCASSWGTDTDTQYFGPGTRLTVL.

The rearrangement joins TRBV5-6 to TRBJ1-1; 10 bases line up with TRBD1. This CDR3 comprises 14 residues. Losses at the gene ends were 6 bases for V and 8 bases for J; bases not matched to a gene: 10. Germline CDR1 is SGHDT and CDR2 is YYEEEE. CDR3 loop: CASIPAGDRGEAFF. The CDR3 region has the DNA TGTGCCAGCATACCGGCCGGGGACAGGGGCGAAGCTTTCTTT.

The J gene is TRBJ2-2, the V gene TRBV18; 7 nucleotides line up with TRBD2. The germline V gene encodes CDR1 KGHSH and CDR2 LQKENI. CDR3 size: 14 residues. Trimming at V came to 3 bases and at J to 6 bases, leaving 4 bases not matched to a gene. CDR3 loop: CASSPAGVPGELFF. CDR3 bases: TGTGCCAGCTCACCGGCGGGAGTCCCCGGGGAGCTGTTTTTT. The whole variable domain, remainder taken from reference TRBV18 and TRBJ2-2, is NAGVMQNPRHLVRRRGQEARLRCSPMKGHSHVYWYRQLPEEGLKFMVYLQKENIIDESGMPKERFSAEFPKEGPSILRIQQVVRGDSAAYFCASSPAGVPGELFFGEGSRLTVL.

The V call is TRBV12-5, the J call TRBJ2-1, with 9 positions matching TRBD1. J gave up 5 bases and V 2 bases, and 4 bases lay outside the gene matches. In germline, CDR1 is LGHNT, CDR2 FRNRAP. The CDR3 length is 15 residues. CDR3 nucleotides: TGTGCTAGTGGTTTGAGGACAGGGGAAAACAATGAGCAGTTCTTC. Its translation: CASGLRTGENNEQFF.

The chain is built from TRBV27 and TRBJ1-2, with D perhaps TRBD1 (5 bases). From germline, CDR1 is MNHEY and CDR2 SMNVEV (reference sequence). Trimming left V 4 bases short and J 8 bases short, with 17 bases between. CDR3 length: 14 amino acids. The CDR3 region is CASSSPRGLGGYTF. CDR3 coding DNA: TGTGCCAGCAGTTCCCCCCGGGGGTTGGGGGGCTACACCTTC.

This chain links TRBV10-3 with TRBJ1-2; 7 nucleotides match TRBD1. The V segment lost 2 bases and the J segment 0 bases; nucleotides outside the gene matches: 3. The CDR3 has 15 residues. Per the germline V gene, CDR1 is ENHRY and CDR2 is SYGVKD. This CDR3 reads CAISERGTANYGYTF. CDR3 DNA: TGTGCCATCAGTGAGCGTGGGACAGCTAACTATGGCTACACCTTC.

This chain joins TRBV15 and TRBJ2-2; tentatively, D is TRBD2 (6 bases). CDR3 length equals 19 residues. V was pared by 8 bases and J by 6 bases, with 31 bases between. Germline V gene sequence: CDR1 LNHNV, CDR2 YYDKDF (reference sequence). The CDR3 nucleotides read TGTGCCACCGCCGACGCGGGATCACGGCAGACCCGGGGGTCCGGGGAGCTGTTTTTT. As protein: CATADAGSRQTRGSGELFF. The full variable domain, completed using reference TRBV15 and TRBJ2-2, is DAMVIQNPRYQVTQFGKPVTLSCSQTLNHNVMYWYQQKSSQAPKLLFHYYDKDFNNEADTPDNFQSRRPNTSFCFLDIRSPGLGDTAMYLCATADAGSRQTRGSGELFFGEGSRLTVL.

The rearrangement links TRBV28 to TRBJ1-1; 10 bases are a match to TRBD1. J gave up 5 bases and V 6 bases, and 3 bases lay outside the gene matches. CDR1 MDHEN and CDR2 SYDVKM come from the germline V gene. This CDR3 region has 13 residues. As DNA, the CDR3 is TGTGCCAGCAGGAGGGGACAGGGGACTGAAGCTTTCTTT. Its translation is CASRRGQGTEAFF.

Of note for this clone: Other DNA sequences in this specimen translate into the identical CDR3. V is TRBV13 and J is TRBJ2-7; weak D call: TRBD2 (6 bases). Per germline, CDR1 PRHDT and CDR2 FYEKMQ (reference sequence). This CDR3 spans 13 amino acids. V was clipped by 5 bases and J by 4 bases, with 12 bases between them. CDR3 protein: CASSLVGGYEQYF. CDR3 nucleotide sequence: TGTGCCAGCAGCCTAGTGGGGGGTTACGAGCAGTACTTC.

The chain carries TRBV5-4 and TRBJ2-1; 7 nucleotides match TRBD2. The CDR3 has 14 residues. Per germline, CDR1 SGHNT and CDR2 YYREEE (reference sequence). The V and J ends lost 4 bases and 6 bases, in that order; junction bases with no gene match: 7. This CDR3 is CASSGEGRGNEQFF. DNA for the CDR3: TGTGCCAGCAGCGGGGAGGGACGGGGCAATGAGCAGTTCTTC.

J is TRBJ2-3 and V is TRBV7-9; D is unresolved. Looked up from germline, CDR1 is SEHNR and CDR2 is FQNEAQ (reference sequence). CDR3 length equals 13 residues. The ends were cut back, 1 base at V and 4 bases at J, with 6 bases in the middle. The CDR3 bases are TGTGCCAGCAGCTTAGTTGCGGCAGATACGCAGTATTTT. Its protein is CASSLVAADTQYF.

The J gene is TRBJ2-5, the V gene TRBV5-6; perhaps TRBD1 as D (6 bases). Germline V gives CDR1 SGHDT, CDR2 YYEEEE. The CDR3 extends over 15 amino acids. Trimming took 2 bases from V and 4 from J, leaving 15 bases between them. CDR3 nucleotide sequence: TGTGCCAGCAGCTTTACCCCGGGACACCGAGAGACCCAGTACTTC. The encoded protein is CASSFTPGHRETQYF. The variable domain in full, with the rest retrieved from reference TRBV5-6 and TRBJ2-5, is DAGVTQSPTHLIKTRGQQVTLRCSPKSGHDTVSWYQQALGQGPQFIFQYYEEEERQRGNFPDRFSGHQFPNYSSELNVNALLLGDSALYLCASSFTPGHRETQYFGPGTRLLVL.

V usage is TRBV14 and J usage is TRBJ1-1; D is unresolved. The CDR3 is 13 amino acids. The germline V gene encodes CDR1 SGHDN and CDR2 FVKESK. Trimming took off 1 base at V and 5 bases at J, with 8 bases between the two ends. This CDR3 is CASSQGLMTEAFF. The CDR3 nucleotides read TGTGCCAGCAGCCAAGGTTTAATGACTGAAGCTTTCTTT.

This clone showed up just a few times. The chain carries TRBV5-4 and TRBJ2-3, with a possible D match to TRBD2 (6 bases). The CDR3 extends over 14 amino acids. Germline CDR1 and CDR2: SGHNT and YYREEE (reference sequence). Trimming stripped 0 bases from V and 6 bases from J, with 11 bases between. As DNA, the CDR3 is TGTGCCAGCAGCTTGGGTACGGGAGTGGATACGCAGTATTTT. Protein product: CASSLGTGVDTQYF.

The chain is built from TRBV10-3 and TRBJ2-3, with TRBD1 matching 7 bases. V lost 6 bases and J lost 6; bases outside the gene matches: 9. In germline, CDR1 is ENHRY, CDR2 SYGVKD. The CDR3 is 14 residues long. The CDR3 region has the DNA TGTGCCATCAGCTCCGGGACAGTGTCCGATACGCAGTATTTT. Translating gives CAISSGTVSDTQYF.

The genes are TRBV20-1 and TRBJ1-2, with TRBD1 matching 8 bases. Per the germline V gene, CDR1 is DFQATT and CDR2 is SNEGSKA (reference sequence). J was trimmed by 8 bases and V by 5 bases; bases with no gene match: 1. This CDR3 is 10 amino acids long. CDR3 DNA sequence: TGCAGTGCTGGACAGGGAGGCTACACCTTC. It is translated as CSAGQGGYTF.

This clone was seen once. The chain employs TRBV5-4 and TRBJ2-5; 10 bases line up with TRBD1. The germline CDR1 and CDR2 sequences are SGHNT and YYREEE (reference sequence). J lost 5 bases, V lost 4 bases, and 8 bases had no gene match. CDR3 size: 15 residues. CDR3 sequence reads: CASSPRDRGRETQYF. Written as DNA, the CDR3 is TGTGCCAGCAGCCCAAGGGACAGGGGTCGGGAGACCCAGTACTTC.

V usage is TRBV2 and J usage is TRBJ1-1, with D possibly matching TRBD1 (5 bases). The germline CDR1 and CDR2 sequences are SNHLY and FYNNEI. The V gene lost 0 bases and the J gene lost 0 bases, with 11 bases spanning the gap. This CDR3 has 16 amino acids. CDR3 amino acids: CASSEALKGLNTEAFF. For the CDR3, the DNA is TGTGCCAGCAGTGAAGCTCTGAAGGGGCTGAACACTGAAGCTTTCTTT. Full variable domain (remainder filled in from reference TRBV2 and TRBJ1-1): EPEVTQTPSHQVTQMGQEVILRCVPISNHLYFYWYRQILGQKVEFLVSFYNNEISEKSEIFDDQFSVERPDGSNFTLKIRSTKLEDSAMYFCASSEALKGLNTEAFFGQGTRLTVV.

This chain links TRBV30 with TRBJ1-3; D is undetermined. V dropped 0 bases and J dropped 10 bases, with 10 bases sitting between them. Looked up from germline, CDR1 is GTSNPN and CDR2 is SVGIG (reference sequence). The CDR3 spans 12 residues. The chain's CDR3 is CAWSVQRSTIYF. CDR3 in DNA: TGTGCCTGGAGTGTACAGCGGAGTACCATATATTTT.

The CDR3 region has the DNA TGTGCCAGCAGCTTAGGCGGAGCCGCCAGCTCCTACAATGAGCAGTTCTTC. Translated: CASSLGGAASSYNEQFF. V usage is TRBV11-2 and J usage is TRBJ2-1; D gene ambiguous. CDR3 length: 17 residues. V lost 1 base, J lost 0 bases, and 13 bases lay in between. The germline V gene has CDR1 SGHAT and CDR2 FQNNGV.

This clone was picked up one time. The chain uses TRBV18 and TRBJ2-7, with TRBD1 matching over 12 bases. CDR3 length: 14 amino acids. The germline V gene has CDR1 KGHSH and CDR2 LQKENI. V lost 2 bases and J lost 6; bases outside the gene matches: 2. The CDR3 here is CASSPWDRGREQYF. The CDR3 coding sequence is TGTGCCAGCTCACCATGGGACAGGGGGCGCGAGCAGTACTTC.

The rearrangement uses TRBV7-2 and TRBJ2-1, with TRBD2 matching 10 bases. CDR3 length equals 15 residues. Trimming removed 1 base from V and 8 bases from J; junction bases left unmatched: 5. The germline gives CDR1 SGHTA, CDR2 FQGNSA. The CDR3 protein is CASSLGAGGPDEQFF. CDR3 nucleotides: TGTGCCAGCAGCTTAGGAGCGGGAGGGCCCGATGAGCAGTTCTTC.